The rows below give T cell receptor beta chains drawn from one sample of a study of human T cells and chemical hapten exposure. MiXCR, run by TCRdb on the RACE reads, gives a single entry per CDR3 protein. The table lists some 110,000 distinct CDR3 sequences, 12% of them singletons. This specimen consisted of whole blood, obtained in connection with sensitization to the hapten diphenylcyclopropenone (DPC). The receptors were gathered from a woman in her 50s with alopecia areata. Some clones in this sample may be carry-over from other donors' samples. The CDR3 runs from the conserved cysteine through the conserved F or W. Each record gives: V gene, clone size, J gene, D gene, CDR3 DNA, CDR3 protein. The D gene is left open where the match is weak. Expanded clones get a size class; other rows say once, few or many, or leave the size out.

>TRBV28|few|TRBJ2-5|.
TGTGCCAGCAGTTTAAATCAAGAGACCCAGTACTTC
CASSLNQETQYF
>TRBV5-1|many|TRBJ1-4|TRBD1
TGCGCCAGCAGCTTGGCCTTGCGACAGGGAAATGAAAAACTGTTTTTT
CASSLALRQGNEKLFF
>TRBV4-1|.|TRBJ1-1|.
TGCGCCAGCAGCCTCTATGACACGACAATGAACACTGAAGCTTTCTTT
CASSLYDTTMNTEAFF
>TRBV7-9|few|TRBJ1-1|.
TGTGCCAGCAGCTTAACACCGAACACTGAAGCTTTCTTT
CASSLTPNTEAFF
>TRBV29-1|.|TRBJ2-5|TRBD2
TGCAGCGTTACAAGCGGGGGATTGGAGACCCAGTACTTC
CSVTSGGLETQYF
>TRBV10-3|.|TRBJ1-5|.
TGTGCCACCATGGGGCCCAAGGGGCCCCAGCATTTT
CATMGPKGPQHF
>TRBV7-2|many|TRBJ1-4|.
TGTGCCAGCAGCCCGAGATCAGGAACAGGGAGTTTAAAGGAAAAACTGTTTTTT
CASSPRSGTGSLKEKLFF
>TRBV14|few|TRBJ2-7|.
TGTGCCAGCAGCCAAGTCCGAGTTCGCGAGCAGTACTTC
CASSQVRVREQYF
>TRBV7-9|.|TRBJ2-2|.
TGTGCCAGCACGCCCCGGGAAGGCGCCGGGGAGCTGTTTTTT
CASTPREGAGELFF
>TRBV29-1|few|TRBJ2-2|.
TGCAGCGTTGAAGAGGGAGGAGGCACCGGGGAGCTGTTTTTT
CSVEEGGGTGELFF
>TRBV11-3|few|TRBJ1-1|.
TGTGCCAGCAGCACCAGGACGGGAGAAGCTTTCTTT
CASSTRTGEAFF
>TRBV21-1|few|TRBJ1-1|.
TGTGCCAGCAGCAAAGAGTCAGACAGGGGAAATGACTACACTGAAGCTTTCTTT
CASSKESDRGNDYTEAFF
>TRBV10-2|.|TRBJ1-5|.
TGCGCCAGCAGTGATGGTCGGAATCAGCCCCAGCATTTT
CASSDGRNQPQHF
>TRBV20-1|.|TRBJ1-2|.
TGCAGTGCGCTCCGGGACAACTCGTATGGCTACACCTTC
CSALRDNSYGYTF
>TRBV12-3/TRBV12-4|many|TRBJ2-5|TRBD1
TGTGCCAGCAGGCCCGGACAGGGCCGCCAAGAGACCCAGTACTTC
CASRPGQGRQETQYF
>TRBV4-1|many|TRBJ2-5|.
TGCGCCAGCAGCCACTACACAGGGCCAGGACAAGAGACCCAGTACTTC
CASSHYTGPGQETQYF